This is a list of T cell receptor beta chains from one sample in a study of cytomegalovirus exposure and HLA in healthy donors. Measured with immunoSEQ multiplex PCR; TCRdb has only the in-frame clones, and not every one. The table lists about 200,000 clones, approximately 78% of them singletons. Material: PBMCs. The receptors were gathered from a woman in her thirties or forties in good health and CMV-seronegative. Each CDR3 is given with its conserved first and last residue.

v_call	j_call	cdr3_aa
TRBV7-9	TRBJ2-1	CASSPWASGVNEQFF
TRBV6-1	NA	CAGESPFSYEQYF
TRBV27	TRBJ1-1	CASSRQGATGTEAFF
TRBV5-1	TRBJ1-4	CASSLDGTGGEKLFF
TRBV4-1	TRBJ1-2	CASSPTPFRGQNYGYTF
TRBV4-1	TRBJ1-1	CASSQDHLPEGGTEAFF
TRBV7-3	TRBJ2-3	CASSLKGGGGDTQYF
TRBV28	TRBJ1-6	CASSSPPGSPLHF
TRBV19	TRBJ1-1	CASVQGNTEAFF
TRBV27	TRBJ2-5	CASRGAGVSVETQYF
TRBV5-1	TRBJ1-6	CASSGGRGPNSPLHF
TRBV5-4	TRBJ2-2	CASSSPALAGELFF
TRBV7-6	TRBJ1-2	CASSLDYYGYTF
TRBV11-3	TRBJ2-2	CASSQTSGVTTGELFF
TRBV2	TRBJ2-7	CASSGGTSSYEQYF
TRBV6-1	TRBJ2-5	CASSQQGAFVETQYF
TRBV30	NA	CAYGGTPGSYEQYF
TRBV6-5	TRBJ1-1	CASSMTGNTEAFF
TRBV6-1	TRBJ2-7	CASSAETTSGTYEQYF
TRBV7-3	TRBJ1-1	CASSTTVRTEAFF
TRBV30	TRBJ1-3	CAWSHGSGLSGNTIYF
TRBV30	TRBJ2-2	CAWSQGANTGELFF
TRBV7-3	TRBJ2-7	CASSLTPTYEQYF
TRBV5-1	TRBJ1-3	CASSLGTPFSGNTIYF
TRBV7-3	TRBJ2-3	CASSPRTSGYTDTQYF
TRBV30	TRBJ1-3	CAWSSFRLKGSSGNTIYF
TRBV7-5	TRBJ2-7	CVRSPPSYEQYF
TRBV2	TRBJ2-5	CASSRMGQKETQYF
TRBV29-1	TRBJ1-1	CSTQGLEAFF
TRBV27	TRBJ2-7	CASSLGASAYEQYF
TRBV1	TRBJ2-7	CTSSLRRLAGASEQYF
TRBV4-1	TRBJ2-7	CTSSQDGGQRTREQYF
TRBV19	TRBJ2-7	CASSLGTSGTYEQYF
TRBV27	TRBJ2-1	CASSPLAGTYNEQFF
TRBV5-6	TRBJ1-2	CASSSRGGGYGYTF
TRBV30	TRBJ1-5	CAWSVLGRGHQPQHF
TRBV28	TRBJ2-1	CASSLLVGSGTNEQFF
TRBV27	TRBJ1-5	CASSSREDQPQHF
TRBV5-8	TRBJ2-5	CASSSGLAGGETQYF
TRBV2	TRBJ2-3	CASRRGGSGTDTQYF
TRBV5-1	TRBJ1-1	CASSLAFVRGTEAFF
TRBV7-9	TRBJ2-5	CASSSQGTSYETQYF
TRBV4-1	TRBJ1-4	CASSHTTGVDEKLFF
TRBV30	TRBJ2-5	CAWSVLEETQYF
TRBV29-1	TRBJ2-7	CSVELAGGTPYEQYF
TRBV5-1	TRBJ1-2	CASSPRDRGIYGYTF
TRBV28	TRBJ2-7	CASSSRLAYHEQYF
TRBV11-2	TRBJ2-3	CASSHLGADTQYF
TRBV12-5	TRBJ2-1	CASALGGGGYNEQFF